A single sample gave rise to the 31 T cell receptor beta chains below, sequenced in a study of T-cell reconstitution after alpha-beta-depleted transplantation in children (TCRdb year 2016). The library came from PCR. TCRdb lists the instrument as Illumina HiSeq 2500. TCR library preparation used molecular barcoding, with unique molecular identifiers applied to normalize quantification of the TCRbeta repertoire. TCRdb trimmed the raw reads at Q25, called clones with MiXCR and kept productive beta chains. Rows merge per CDR3 protein into single entries with the most common DNA and genes. This sample is represented by a few hundred thousand distinct CDR3 sequences; about an eighth of them were singletons. About 2.2% of the sample is in the top ten clones. This sample's treatment or condition label indicates: allogeneic hematopoietic cell transplantation with graft depleted of TCRalphabeta T cells and CD19 B cells.

The sequencing used PBMCs, mostly from graft donor cells, collected 360 days after TCRalphabeta/CD19-depleted stem cell transplant. These receptors all stem from a male patient aged 10-17 years who had a stem cell transplant for acute myeloid leukemia, so the T cells may come from the graft donor.

This chain links TRBV3-1 with TRBJ2-7; D is undetermined. Germline CDR1 and CDR2: LGHDT and YNNKEL (reference sequence). CDR3 length: 13 amino acids. V dropped 4 bases and J dropped 5 bases, with 12 bases sitting between them. CDR3 protein: CASSPRLMDEQYF. CDR3 coding DNA: TGTGCCAGCAGCCCACGATTGATGGACGAGCAGTACTTC.

This clonotype was observed many times. The J gene is TRBJ2-7, the V gene TRBV12-3 or TRBV12-4, with D possibly TRBD1 on 5 matching bases. CDR3 length: 13 residues. Trimming cost V 7 bases and J 6 bases, with 16 bases left between them. The CDR3 DNA is TGTGCCAGCAAGAATGGGCCCCAGGGCGAGCAGTACTTC. Amino acid sequence: CASKNGPQGEQYF.

This clonotype was counted at least ten times. The chain links TRBV12-3 or TRBV12-4 to TRBJ2-1; unclear D gene. The ends were cut back, 6 bases at V and 9 bases at J, with 12 bases in the middle. This CDR3 contains 12 residues. This CDR3 is CASSPALGEQFF. For the CDR3, the DNA is TGTGCCAGCAGCCCTGCGCTTGGTGAGCAGTTCTTC.

This clonotype was found a few times. The chain employs TRBV6-2 or TRBV6-3 and TRBJ1-2; D call uncertain. Germline CDR1 and CDR2: MNHEY and SVGEGT. CDR3 size: 13 residues. The V end lost 6 bases, the J end lost 2 bases, and 10 bases lay between the germline ends. CDR3 protein: CASSPMGNYGYTF. As DNA, the CDR3 is TGTGCCAGCAGCCCGATGGGGAACTATGGCTACACCTTC.

At least ten counts were recorded for this clonotype. This rearrangement joins TRBV20-1 to TRBJ2-1, with D perhaps TRBD2 (5 bases). The germline V and J ends were trimmed by 0 bases and 0 bases, with 9 bases remaining between them. The CDR3 contains 15 residues. Looked up from germline, CDR1 is DFQATT and CDR2 is SNEGSKA (reference sequence). CDR3: CSARDRRVSYNEQFF. The CDR3 coding sequence is TGCAGTGCTAGAGATCGGCGGGTCTCCTACAATGAGCAGTTCTTC.

In regard to this clonotype: A junction boundary mismatches the germline segment, possibly from a read error. The V gene is TRBV20-1, the J gene TRBJ1-4; the D is unclear. Germline V gene data show CDR1 as DFQATT and CDR2 as SNEGSKA (reference sequence). The CDR3 totals 15 residues. CDR3 in DNA: TGCAGTGCTAGAGATACGGCGGCGGATAATCAAAAACTGTTTTTT. It codes for CSARDTAADNQKLFF.

This clonotype occurred a few times. The J gene is TRBJ1-1, the V gene TRBV6-1; TRBD1 agrees at 8 bases. The J segment lost 5 bases and the V segment lost 2 bases, leaving 1 base of the junction unmatched. Germline values: CDR1 MNHNS, CDR2 SASEGT. The CDR3 length is 13 residues. The CDR3 protein is CASSERDRTEAFF. CDR3 bases: TGTGCCAGCAGTGAAAGGGACAGGACTGAAGCTTTCTTT.

V usage is TRBV6-2 or TRBV6-3 and J usage is TRBJ2-1; 9 bases fit TRBD2. In germline, CDR1 is MNHEY, CDR2 SVGEGT. The CDR3 is 15 amino acids. J was trimmed by 4 bases and V by 6 bases; bases with no gene match: 7. The CDR3: CASRLLAGIYNEQFF. The CDR3 DNA sequence: TGTGCCAGCAGGCTACTAGCGGGTATTTACAATGAGCAGTTCTTC.

This clonotype was observed many times. The J gene is TRBJ2-3, the V gene TRBV20-1; the match to TRBD2 covers 8 bases. The CDR3 loop spans 16 amino acids. The junction had 9 bases not matched to a gene; V was cut back by 3 bases and J by 1 base. Germline CDR1 and CDR2: DFQATT and SNEGSKA (reference sequence). For the CDR3, the DNA is TGCAGTGCTAGTGAGCGTGTACTAGCGGGCACAGATACGCAGTATTTT. It encodes CSASERVLAGTDTQYF.

This clonotype was seen ten or more times. The rearrangement joins TRBV10-3 to TRBJ2-7; TRBD2 aligns across 14 bases. CDR3 length: 15 residues. Germline V gene lookup returns CDR1 ENHRY and CDR2 SYGVKD. Unmatched junction bases numbered 1, after V lost 0 bases and J lost 6 bases. The CDR3 nucleotides are TGTGCCATCAGTGAGTCCGGACTAGCGGGAGGCGAGCAGTACTTC. This codes for CAISESGLAGGEQYF.

The chain has TRBV6-1 and TRBJ2-2; TRBD1 agrees at 9 bases. There are 17 residues in the CDR3. Germline V gene data show CDR1 as MNHNS and CDR2 as SASEGT. V was clipped by 4 bases and J by 6 bases; unmatched bases: 12. CDR3 region: CASSAGTGRRKAGELFF. The CDR3 DNA reads as TGTGCCAGCAGTGCCGGGACAGGGAGGAGGAAGGCCGGGGAGCTGTTTTTT.

This clonotype was counted a few times. In DNA form, the CDR3 reads TGCAGCGTTGAAGATAGTCACTCAAGCTCCTACAATGAGCAGTTCTTC. It codes for CSVEDSHSSSYNEQFF. This sequence joins TRBV29-1 and TRBJ2-1; D is ambiguous. The V gene's germline CDR1 is SQVTM and CDR2 ANQGSEA. The germline V and J ends were trimmed by 0 bases and 0 bases, with 12 bases remaining between them. The CDR3 loop spans 16 amino acids.

In its sample, this clonotype was seen a few times. A much bigger clone sits one base away, suggesting this may be a read error. The chain joins TRBV12-3 or TRBV12-4 to TRBJ2-1; 13 bases are shared with TRBD2. This CDR3 has 16 amino acids. V lost 1 base and J lost 5; bases outside the gene matches: 2. The CDR3 DNA is TGTGCCAGCAGTTTAGGGGGACTAGCGGGAAACAATGAGCAGTTCTTC. Its translation is CASSLGGLAGNNEQFF.

This clonotype was counted only a few times. The V gene is TRBV6-5, the J gene TRBJ2-1; possibly TRBD1 for D (5 bases). V was trimmed by 2 bases and J by 9 bases, leaving 17 bases between them. CDR3 length: 15 residues. Germline CDR1 reads MNHEY; CDR2 reads SVGAGI. The CDR3 DNA is TGTGCCAGCAGTTACGGGCAGGGAAGGGTTAGTGAGCAGTTCTTC. It specifies CASSYGQGRVSEQFF.

This clonotype has just a few counts. The chain is built from TRBV19 and TRBJ2-1; 7 nucleotides agree with TRBD2. The CDR3 runs 16 residues. Germline CDR1 LNHDA, CDR2 SQIVND (reference sequence). V trimming: 5 bases; J trimming: 0 bases; junction bases outside the gene matches: 7. CDR3 nucleotides: TGTGCCAGTAGTCTGCCGACTAGCAGCTCCTACAATGAGCAGTTCTTC. Protein product: CASSLPTSSSYNEQFF.

This clonotype came up a few times. V and J are TRBV12-3 or TRBV12-4 and TRBJ2-7; 7 bases fit TRBD1. This CDR3 has 15 amino acids. J lost 0 bases, V lost 3 bases, and 5 bases had no gene match. The CDR3 DNA reads as TGTGCCAGCAGTTTTAACAGGGGCCACTCCTACGAGCAGTACTTC. Translating it yields CASSFNRGHSYEQYF.

Details on this clonotype: This may stem from a read error, because a much larger clone lies one nucleotide away. The J gene is TRBJ2-7, the V gene TRBV7-2; 8 positions match TRBD1. Germline CDR1 reads SGHTA; CDR2 reads FQGNSA. This CDR3 is built from 15 residues. CDR3 DNA: TGTGCCAGCAGCTTAGACGGGACAGGCTCCTACGAGGAGTACTTC. It specifies CASSLDGTGSYEEYF.

This clonotype has only a few counts. The gene calls are TRBV18 and TRBJ2-3; the match to TRBD2 covers 10 bases. The CDR3 extends over 18 amino acids. Germline V gives CDR1 KGHSH, CDR2 LQKENI. Germline trimming cut 4 bases from V and 0 bases from J; bases unmatched to any gene: 10. The CDR3 coding sequence is TGTGCCAGCTCACGGAGGACTAGCGGACAGACTAGCACAGATACGCAGTATTTT. Protein product: CASSRRTSGQTSTDTQYF.

This clonotype was found once. This chain connects TRBV5-6 to TRBJ2-2, with D possibly being TRBD1 (7 bases). The length of the CDR3 is 16 residues. The germline gives CDR1 SGHDT, CDR2 YYEEEE. V shed 7 bases and J shed 6 bases, with 22 bases lying between them. CDR3 residues: CASVPQGVGRAGELFF. The CDR3 nucleotides read TGTGCCAGCGTACCGCAGGGGGTCGGGAGAGCCGGGGAGCTGTTTTTT.

This clonotype turned up a few times. The chain couples TRBV20-1 to TRBJ2-5; 7 bases map to TRBD2. Losses at the gene ends were 5 bases for V and 1 base for J; bases not matched to a gene: 7. CDR1 and CDR2 from the germline V gene are DFQATT and SNEGSKA (reference sequence). This CDR3 comprises 14 residues. In DNA, the CDR3 is TGCAGTGCTCCCAACGGGAGGTCCCAAGAGACCCAGTACTTC. It specifies CSAPNGRSQETQYF.

This clonotype was observed a few times. The rearrangement joins TRBV11-3 to TRBJ2-1; 10 positions agree with TRBD2. The CDR3 loop spans 15 amino acids. Per the germline V gene, CDR1 is SGHNT and CDR2 is YENEEA. With 3 bases clipped from V and 5 bases from J, the junction kept 4 bases outside the gene matches. CDR3 bases: TGTGCCAGCAGCTTTAGGACTAGCGGTCACAATGAGCAGTTCTTC. Its protein is CASSFRTSGHNEQFF. Drawing the rest from reference TRBV11-3 and TRBJ2-1, the complete variable domain is EAGVVQSPRYKIIEKKQPVAFWCNPISGHNTLYWYLQNLGQGPELLIRYENEEAVDDSQLPKDRFSAERLKGVDSTLKIQPAELGDSAVYLCASSFRTSGHNEQFFGPGTRLTVL.

This clonotype was detected only a few times. CDR3 sequence (DNA): TGTGCCAAGACCGAGGCGGAGCGGGAGATTGGAAACATTCAGTACTTC. Encoded protein: CAKTEAEREIGNIQYF. This chain connects TRBV2 to TRBJ2-4; 8 bases line up with TRBD2. V shed 10 bases and J 6 bases; nucleotides not matched to a gene: 17. Germline CDR1 reads SNHLY; CDR2 reads FYNNEI. This CDR3 spans 16 amino acids.

CDR3 region: CATSRPRAGAKNIQYF. CDR3 DNA: TGTGCCACCAGCAGGCCCAGGGCCGGGGCCAAAAACATTCAGTACTTC. The chain uses TRBV15 and TRBJ2-4, with D tentatively TRBD1 (5 bases). With 3 bases removed from V and 1 base from J, the gap between germline ends came to 13 bases. CDR1 LNHNV and CDR2 YYDKDF come from the germline V gene (reference sequence). The CDR3 consists of 16 residues.

This clonotype was detected a few times. The CDR3 nucleotides read TGTGCCAGCGCCCGAGCGGATACGCAGTATTTT. This gives the protein CASARADTQYF. The chain couples TRBV28 to TRBJ2-3; no definite D call. Trimming shortened V by 8 bases and J by 6 bases, and 9 bases separated the two germline ends. Germline values: CDR1 MDHEN, CDR2 SYDVKM. This CDR3 has 11 residues. Together with reference TRBV28 and TRBJ2-3, the CDR3 gives the full variable domain: DVKVTQSSRYLVKRTGEKVFLECVQDMDHENMFWYRQDPGLGLRLIYFSYDVKMKEKGDIPEGYSVSREKKERFSLILESASTNQTSMYLCASARADTQYFGPGTRLTVL.

The V call is TRBV9, the J call TRBJ1-1; 7 bases map to TRBD1. Germline V CDR1 and CDR2: SGDLS, YYNGEE. This CDR3 has 14 residues. Trimming cost V 3 bases and J 7 bases; bases outside gene matches: 9. The CDR3 coding sequence is TGTGCCAGCAGCGAGGGGGCGCCTGCGGTTGAAGCTTTCTTT. Translating gives CASSEGAPAVEAFF.

V gene TRBV20-1 combines with J gene TRBJ2-5; 14 bases agree with TRBD2. The germline V gene encodes CDR1 DFQATT and CDR2 SNEGSKA (reference sequence). The CDR3 totals 17 residues. The J segment lost 1 base and the V segment lost 5 bases, leaving 9 bases of the junction unmatched. The CDR3 DNA reads as TGCAGTGCTCTTCGACTAGCGGGAGGGTCCTTCCAAGAGACCCAGTACTTC. Its protein product is CSALRLAGGSFQETQYF.

This clonotype has just a few counts. J is TRBJ2-7 and V is TRBV28; 7 bases agree with TRBD1. The CDR3 contains 16 residues. The V and J ends lost 6 bases and 2 bases, in that order; junction bases with no gene match: 13. Germline lookup yields CDR1 MDHEN and CDR2 SYDVKM. CDR3 in DNA: TGTGCCAGCAGCCCGTTCCGGGACAGACCGACCTACGAGCAGTACTTC. Protein sequence: CASSPFRDRPTYEQYF.

A few counts support this clonotype. The chain links TRBV20-1 to TRBJ2-7; perhaps D is TRBD1 or TRBD2 (5 bases each). Trimming stripped 6 bases from V and 3 bases from J, with 21 bases between. This CDR3 comprises 15 residues. Per the germline V gene, CDR1 is DFQATT and CDR2 is SNEGSKA (reference sequence). CDR3 protein: CSAPLGVGGGYEQYF. Written as DNA, the CDR3 is TGCAGTGCCCCCCTAGGGGTAGGAGGCGGCTACGAGCAGTACTTC.

This clonotype was seen a handful of times. The chain combines TRBV5-1 with TRBJ2-7; no definite D call. Per the germline V gene, CDR1 is SGHRS and CDR2 is YFSETQ. The CDR3 has 13 amino acids. Trimming left V 0 bases short and J 6 bases short, with 10 bases between. The CDR3 protein is CASSLARGAEQYF. The CDR3 region has the DNA TGCGCCAGCAGCTTGGCCCGTGGCGCCGAGCAGTACTTC.

This clonotype was observed many times. The chain employs TRBV15 and TRBJ2-1; unclear D gene. V lost 0 bases to trimming and J lost 7 bases, with 10 bases between them. Germline loops: CDR1 LNHNV, CDR2 YYDKDF (reference sequence). The CDR3 covers 14 residues. The CDR3 loop reads CATSRDLFLNEQFF. Written as DNA, the CDR3 is TGTGCCACCAGCAGAGATTTGTTTTTGAATGAGCAGTTCTTC.

The V call is TRBV20-1, the J call TRBJ2-1; 13 nucleotides align to TRBD2. The CDR3 has 14 residues. The trim removed 5 bases at V and 8 bases at J, leaving 6 bases unmatched. Germline CDR1 DFQATT, CDR2 SNEGSKA (reference sequence). The CDR3 loop reads CSAGRTSGSHEQFF. Written as DNA, the CDR3 is TGCAGTGCTGGGCGGACTAGCGGGAGTCATGAGCAGTTCTTC.